This T cell receptor beta chain was sequenced during a study of T cell repertoires in cytomegalovirus infection. Study-level information: CMV infection and matching HLA type were both indicated by public TCR beta signatures. Regarding the study as a whole: Within the response measured ex vivo, HLA-C-restricted CMV-specific TCR beta clonotypes were dominant. CMV carriers with the relevant HLA were identified by cumulative public TCR beta family frequency.

MiXCR was run by TCRdb on the reads, yielding one entry per CDR3 protein. The sample records under 350,000 distinct CDR3 sequences, roughly a tenth being singletons. This clonotype was counted ten times or more. Its specificity is not known. From germline, CDR1 is SGHVS and CDR2 FQNEAQ. This CDR3 region has 16 residues. Trimming took 2 bases from V and 2 from J, leaving 13 bases between them. Sequencing was performed on PBMCs. The V gene is TRBV7-8, the J gene TRBJ2-1; D might be TRBD2 (6 bases). This clonotype was obtained from a human donor in good health (CMV status not recorded). Some clones in this sample may be carry-over from other donors' samples. The CDR3: CASSLMSRTTYNEQFF. CDR3 nucleotide sequence: TGTGCCAGCAGCTTAATGTCCAGGACTACCTACAATGAGCAGTTCTTC. Together with reference TRBV7-8 and TRBJ2-1, the CDR3 gives the full variable domain: GAGVSQSPRYKVAKRGQDVALRCDPISGHVSLFWYQQALGQGPEFLTYFQNEAQLDKSGLPSDRFFAERPEGSVSTLKIQRTQQEDSAVYLCASSLMSRTTYNEQFFGPGTRLTVL.